This T cell receptor (beta chain) was sequenced for a study of CD8+ T cells in alopecia areata (dated by TCRdb to the late 2010s). General notes on the study: Treated patients were enrolled in an open-label pilot trial of oral tofacitinib at 5 to 10 mg twice daily for moderate-to-severe alopecia areata. High-throughput TCRbeta sequencing was used to examine T cell clonal expansion in alopecia areata in both the C3H/HeJ mouse model and human patients. Tofacitinib was administered for 6 to 18 months, and 6 months of follow-up off drug were then conducted to assess delayed response and recurrence. RNA was obtained with the PAXgene miRNA kit for fixed scalp, the miRNeasy kit for PBMCs, and the RNeasy kit for mouse skin. Amplification of TCRbeta CDR3 regions was done by immunoSEQ multiplex PCR using 35 Vbeta forward primers and 13 Jbeta reverse primers. Tofacitinib-treated patients had biopsies at baseline and at 4 and 24 weeks of treatment, with a later scalp biopsy in several patients. Scalp clonality was compared across normal scalp (n=4), patchy alopecia areata scalp (n=8), and alopecia totalis/universalis scalp (n=8). In humans, TCRbeta sequencing was performed on scalp tissue and on sorted CD4+ and CD8+ peripheral blood T cells from healthy controls and from patients with patchy or totalis/universalis alopecia areata. For the treated patients, the SALT score, which quantifies what percentage of scalp surface area is affected, served as the measure of disease severity.

Remarks on this clone: Its target antigen remains unknown. Within one base of it there is no much larger clone, and no base qualities were kept.

The study at large found these results: During tofacitinib treatment, many expanded lesional clones stuck around in both scalp and blood, and this persistence may partly explain why relapse happens after treatment is stopped. Scalp clonality and the number of expanded CD8+ clones among the top 100 scalp clones were significantly decreased by tofacitinib. Unlike mouse skin, which is dominated by gammadelta T cells, normal human skin has resident alphabeta T cells that are also sequenced, and this complicates analysis of the scalp TCR repertoire. Higher clonality and more expanded CD8+ clones were observed in lesional scalp than in normal scalp, particularly in alopecia totalis/universalis, a finding suggestive of antigenic drive. Compared with mice, TCR sequences shared between patients were less clear, possibly partly because of HLA diversity across the patient population. The treated cohort was small, with a single nonresponder, so links between baseline CD8+ expansion and response need larger studies.

Explained via the paper, the time point label denotes: roughly 27 days on oral tofacitinib. This specimen's treatment or condition label, per the study, means: oral pan-JAK inhibitor, 5-10 mg twice daily. Peripheral blood and lesional scalp punch biopsies were obtained from patients with alopecia areata. PBMCs were separated by density centrifugation and stained for CD3, CD4 and CD8, after which CD4+ and CD8+ T cells were sorted on a FACSAria. Library prep was done by the immunoSEQ multiplex PCR assay. To provide template for TCR sequencing, every sample had RNA extracted and reverse transcribed into cDNA. SuperScript III was used for first-strand cDNA synthesis, primed with a 2:1 mix of oligo-dT and random hexamers. A synthetic immune receptor repertoire was used to measure amplification bias, and any remaining bias was corrected computationally. The authors processed their data as follows. After raw reads were preprocessed to remove errors, the CDR3 was defined following IMGT conventions as running from the conserved cysteine to phenylalanine. Clonality was calculated as 1 minus Shannon entropy normalized by log2 of the number of productive unique TCRs. Whether each scalp clone was CD4 or CD8 was inferred by checking scalp TCRbeta sequences against the CD4 and CD8 repertoires from sorted blood. As stored in TCRdb, this immuneACCESS dataset retains in-frame rearrangements with V and J assigned. A fraction of the clones does not appear; measured against another copy, unresolved V genes explain less than half of the discrepancy, and the remainder lacks a known reason. V and J calls and clone size are those listed in that table; D and trimming were worked out from the DNA. This sample lists about 190,000 clones; about 60% were detected once. Approximately 0.7% of the sample belongs to the ten largest clones.

This receptor was identified in a human donor with alopecia areata. The source material was CD4+ T cells sorted from blood, sampled at week 4, from a patient treated with tofacitinib.

The CDR3 protein sequence reads: CSARRATQETQYF. The DNA is TGCAGCGCCCGGCGGGCGACCCAAGAGACCCAGTACTTC. This sequence uses TRBV29-1 and TRBJ2-5; TRBD2 is perhaps the D gene, given 5 matching bases. Via the germline V gene, CDR1 is SQVTM and CDR2 ANQGSEA. At the junction V is shortened by 7 bases and J by 1 base, with 13 bases in between. The CDR3 goes from the cysteine to the phenylalanine over 13 residues. Only the CDR3 region is kept as DNA, spanning 39 bases read in frame from base 1.